The entry below gives a single T cell receptor (beta chain) sequence along with its context. These data are taken from a study of cytomegalovirus exposure and HLA in healthy donors. The germline gives CDR1 MDHEN, CDR2 SYDVKM. With 1 base clipped from V and 8 bases from J, the junction kept 9 bases outside the gene matches. CDR3 size: 15 residues. The PCR was carried out with 60 Vbeta primers and 13 Jbeta primers. Produced via immunoSEQ multiplex PCR; TCRdb's table is partial and in-frame only. The sample lists about 160,000 clones, 81% occurring once. The chain has TRBV28 and TRBJ1-2, with 8 positions matching TRBD1. Sequenced: PBMCs. This sequence was found in a woman younger than 30 in good health and CMV-seronegative. Here the CDR3 DNA reads TGTGCCAGCAGTTTATACCCCTCGGACAGGGAGGGCTACACCTTC. Its protein product is CASSLYPSDREGYTF.